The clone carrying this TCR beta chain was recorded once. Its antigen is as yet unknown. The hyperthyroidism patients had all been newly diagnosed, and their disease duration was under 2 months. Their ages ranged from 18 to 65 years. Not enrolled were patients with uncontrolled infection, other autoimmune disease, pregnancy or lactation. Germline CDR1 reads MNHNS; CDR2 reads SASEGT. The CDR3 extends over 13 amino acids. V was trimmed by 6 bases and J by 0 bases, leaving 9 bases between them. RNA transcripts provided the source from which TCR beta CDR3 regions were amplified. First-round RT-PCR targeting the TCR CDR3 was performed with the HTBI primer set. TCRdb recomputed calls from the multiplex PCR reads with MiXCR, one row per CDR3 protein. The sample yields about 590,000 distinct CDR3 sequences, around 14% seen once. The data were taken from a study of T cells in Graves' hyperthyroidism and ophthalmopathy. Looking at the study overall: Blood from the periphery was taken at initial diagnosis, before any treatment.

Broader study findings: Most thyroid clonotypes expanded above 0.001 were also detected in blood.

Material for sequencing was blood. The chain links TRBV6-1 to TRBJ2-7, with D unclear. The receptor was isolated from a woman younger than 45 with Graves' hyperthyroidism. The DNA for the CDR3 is TGTGCCAGCAGGAACGACAACTCCTACGAGCAGTACTTC. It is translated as CASRNDNSYEQYF.